The rows below give T cell receptor beta chains drawn from one sample of a study of control samples from healthy donors and cancer patients. Here immunoSEQ multiplex PCR was the method, and the copy in TCRdb shows in-frame clones only, minus some. The repertoire has some 100,000 clones, about 89% of them found once; the top ten carry more than 7%. Sample: blood. The receptor set was obtained from a man aged 25 to 40 in good health. The conserved cysteine and the conserved F or W are not part of the CDR3 here. Each record gives: clone size, V gene, CDR3 protein. Clone size is given for some rows only: seen once, a few or many times, or a class if the clone is expanded.

NA TRBV19 ASSMGQYSNQPQH
NA TRBV4-2 ASSQESGLNSEQF
NA TRBV27 ASRRTRNTEAF
NA TRBV7-2 ASSFASGGTYNEQF
NA TRBV5-5 ASSGHPIDEKLF
NA TRBV28 ASSSGLIDNEQF
NA TRBV18 ASTKDRDAEAF
NA TRBV30 AWGTYTYEQY
NA TRBV3-1/TRBV3-2 ASSYWGFKAGANVLT
NA TRBV19 ASRMVTGGNQPQH
few TRBV28 ASSQNREGYT
NA TRBV4-1 ASSLLAGVRRNEQF
few TRBV7-8 ASSPRTSGTSYEQY